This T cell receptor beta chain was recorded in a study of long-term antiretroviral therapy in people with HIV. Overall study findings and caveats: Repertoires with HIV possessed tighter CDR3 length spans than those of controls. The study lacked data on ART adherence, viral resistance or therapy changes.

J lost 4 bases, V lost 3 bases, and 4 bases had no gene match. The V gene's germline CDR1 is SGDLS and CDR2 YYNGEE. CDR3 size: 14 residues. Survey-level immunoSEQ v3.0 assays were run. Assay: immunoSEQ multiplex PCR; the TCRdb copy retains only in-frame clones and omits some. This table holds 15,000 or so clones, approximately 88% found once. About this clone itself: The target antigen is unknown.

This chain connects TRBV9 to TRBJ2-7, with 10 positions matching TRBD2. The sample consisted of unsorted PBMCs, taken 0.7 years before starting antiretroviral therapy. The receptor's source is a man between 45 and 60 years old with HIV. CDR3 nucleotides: TGTGCCAGCAGCGCCGGACTAGCGGTTTACGAGCAGTACTTC. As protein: CASSAGLAVYEQYF.